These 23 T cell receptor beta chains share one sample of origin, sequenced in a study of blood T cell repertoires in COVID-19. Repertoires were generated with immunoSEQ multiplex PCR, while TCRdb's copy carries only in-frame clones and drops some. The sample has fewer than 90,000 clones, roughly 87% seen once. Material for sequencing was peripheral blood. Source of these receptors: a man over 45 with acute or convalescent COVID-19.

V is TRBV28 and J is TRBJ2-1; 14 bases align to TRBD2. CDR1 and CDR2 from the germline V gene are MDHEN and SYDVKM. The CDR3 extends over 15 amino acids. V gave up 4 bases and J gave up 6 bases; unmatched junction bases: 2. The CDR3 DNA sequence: TGTGCCAGCAGTTCGACTAGCGGGAGGGCCAATGAGCAGTTCTTC. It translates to CASSSTSGRANEQFF.

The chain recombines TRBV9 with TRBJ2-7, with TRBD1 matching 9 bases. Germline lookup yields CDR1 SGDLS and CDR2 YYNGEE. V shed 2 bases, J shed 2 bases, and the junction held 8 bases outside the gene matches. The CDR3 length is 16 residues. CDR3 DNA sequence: TGTGCCAGCAGCGTCGCCGGGACAGGGAGCCCCTACGAGCAGTACTTC. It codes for CASSVAGTGSPYEQYF.

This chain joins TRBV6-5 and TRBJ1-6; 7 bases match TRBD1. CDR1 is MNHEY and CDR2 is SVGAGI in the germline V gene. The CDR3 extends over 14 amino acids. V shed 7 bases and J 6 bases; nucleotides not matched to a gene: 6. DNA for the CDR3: TGTGCCAGCAACCGGGACAGCTCTAATTCACCCCTCCACTTT. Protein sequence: CASNRDSSNSPLHF.

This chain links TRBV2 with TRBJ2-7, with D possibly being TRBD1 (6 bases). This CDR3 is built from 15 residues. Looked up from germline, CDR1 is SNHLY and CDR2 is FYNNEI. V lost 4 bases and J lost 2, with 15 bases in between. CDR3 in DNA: TGTGCCAGCAGTGGATACAGGGTTGAGACCTACGAGCAGTACTTC. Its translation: CASSGYRVETYEQYF.

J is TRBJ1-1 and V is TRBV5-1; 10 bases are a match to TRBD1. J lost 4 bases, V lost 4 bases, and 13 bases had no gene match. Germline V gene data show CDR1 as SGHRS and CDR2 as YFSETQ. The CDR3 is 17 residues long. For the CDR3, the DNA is TGCGCCAGCAGCCCGCCGGGACAGGGGTTATCCGTCACTGAAGCTTTCTTT. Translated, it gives CASSPPGQGLSVTEAFF.

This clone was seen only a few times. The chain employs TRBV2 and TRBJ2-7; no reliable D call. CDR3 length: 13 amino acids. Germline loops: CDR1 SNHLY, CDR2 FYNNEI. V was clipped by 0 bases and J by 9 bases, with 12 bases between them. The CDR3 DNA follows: TGTGCCAGCAGTGAAGCGCAGACCCCGGGGCAGTACTTC. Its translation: CASSEAQTPGQYF. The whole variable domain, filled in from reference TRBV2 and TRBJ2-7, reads EPEVTQTPSHQVTQMGQEVILRCVPISNHLYFYWYRQILGQKVEFLVSFYNNEISEKSEIFDDQFSVERPDGSNFTLKIRSTKLEDSAMYFCASSEAQTPGQYFGPGTRLTVT.

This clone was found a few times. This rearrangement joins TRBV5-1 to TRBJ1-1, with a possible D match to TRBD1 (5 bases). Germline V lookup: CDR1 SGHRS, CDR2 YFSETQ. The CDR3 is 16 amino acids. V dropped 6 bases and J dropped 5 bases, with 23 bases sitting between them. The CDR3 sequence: CASTLGVQGAGTEAFF. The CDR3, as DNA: TGCGCCAGCACCCTAGGTGTCCAGGGCGCGGGGACTGAAGCTTTCTTT.

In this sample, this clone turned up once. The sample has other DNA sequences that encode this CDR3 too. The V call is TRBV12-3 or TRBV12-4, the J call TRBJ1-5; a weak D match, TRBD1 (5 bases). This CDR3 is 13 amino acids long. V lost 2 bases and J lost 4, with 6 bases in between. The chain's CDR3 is CASSLSGNQPQHF. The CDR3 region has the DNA TGTGCCAGCAGTTTATCAGGGAATCAGCCCCAGCATTTT.

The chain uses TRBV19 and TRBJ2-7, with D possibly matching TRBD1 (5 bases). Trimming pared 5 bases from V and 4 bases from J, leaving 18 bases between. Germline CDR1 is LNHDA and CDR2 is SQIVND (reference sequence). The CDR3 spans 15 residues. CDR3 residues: CASSLQQGWGYEQYF. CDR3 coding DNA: TGTGCCAGTAGTCTGCAGCAGGGCTGGGGTTACGAGCAGTACTTC.

CDR3 sequence (DNA): TGTGCCAGCAGCTTAGGACAGCCAGGCTCTGGAAACACCATATATTTT. Amino acids: CASSLGQPGSGNTIYF. The rearrangement joins TRBV7-2 to TRBJ1-3, with D tentatively TRBD1 (5 bases). Trimming cost V 1 base and J 0 bases, with 10 bases left between them. CDR3 length equals 16 residues. Per the germline V gene, CDR1 is SGHTA and CDR2 is FQGNSA.

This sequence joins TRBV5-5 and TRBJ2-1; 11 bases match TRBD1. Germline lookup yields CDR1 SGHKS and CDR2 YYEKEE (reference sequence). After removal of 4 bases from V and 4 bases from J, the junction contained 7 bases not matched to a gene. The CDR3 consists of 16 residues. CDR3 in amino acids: CASSESGTGGYNEQFF. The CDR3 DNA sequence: TGTGCCAGCAGCGAGTCCGGGACAGGGGGGTACAATGAGCAGTTCTTC.

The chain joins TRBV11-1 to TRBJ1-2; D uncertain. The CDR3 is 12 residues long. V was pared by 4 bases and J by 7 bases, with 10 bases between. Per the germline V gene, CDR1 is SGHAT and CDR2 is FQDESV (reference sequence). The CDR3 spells CASSSRSGGYTF. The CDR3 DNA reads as TGTGCCAGCAGCTCGCGGAGTGGTGGCTACACCTTC. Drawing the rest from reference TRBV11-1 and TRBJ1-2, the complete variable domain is EAEVAQSPRYKITEKSQAVAFWCDPISGHATLYWYRQILGQGPELLVQFQDESVVDDSQLPKDRFSAERLKGVDSTLKIQPAELGDSAMYLCASSSRSGGYTFGSGTRLTVV.

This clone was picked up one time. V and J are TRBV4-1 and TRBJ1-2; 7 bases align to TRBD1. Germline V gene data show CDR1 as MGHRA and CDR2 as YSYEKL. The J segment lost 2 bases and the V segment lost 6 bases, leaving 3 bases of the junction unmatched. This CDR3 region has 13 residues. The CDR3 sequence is CASSPTGNYGYTF. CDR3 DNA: TGCGCCAGCAGTCCGACAGGGAACTATGGCTACACCTTC.

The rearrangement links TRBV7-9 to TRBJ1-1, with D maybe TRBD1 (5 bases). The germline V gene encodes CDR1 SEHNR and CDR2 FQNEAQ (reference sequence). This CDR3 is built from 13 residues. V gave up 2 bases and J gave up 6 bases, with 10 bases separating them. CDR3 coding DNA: TGTGCCAGCAGCTTATTGGGGGAGGCTGAAGCTTTCTTT. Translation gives CASSLLGEAEAFF. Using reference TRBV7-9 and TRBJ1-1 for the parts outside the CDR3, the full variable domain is DTGVSQNPRHKITKRGQNVTFRCDPISEHNRLYWYRQTLGQGPEFLTYFQNEAQLEKSRLLSDRFSAERPKGSFSTLEIQRTEQGDSAMYLCASSLLGEAEAFFGQGTRLTVV.

The CDR3 loop is CASSQDGDSRRPQHF. The CDR3, as DNA: TGTGCCAGCAGCCAAGATGGGGACAGCAGGAGGCCCCAGCATTTT. This chain uses TRBV4-2 with TRBJ1-5; 7 bases match TRBD1. CDR3 size: 15 residues. Trimming removed 0 bases from V and 9 bases from J; junction bases left unmatched: 8. Germline CDR1 and CDR2: LGHNA and YNFKEQ.

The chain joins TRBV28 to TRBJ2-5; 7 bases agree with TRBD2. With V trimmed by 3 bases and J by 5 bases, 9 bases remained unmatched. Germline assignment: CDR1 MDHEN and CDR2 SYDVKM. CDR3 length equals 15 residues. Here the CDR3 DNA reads TGTGCCAGCAGTTTCCCAGCGGGGCTGACGGAGACCCAGTACTTC. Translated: CASSFPAGLTETQYF.

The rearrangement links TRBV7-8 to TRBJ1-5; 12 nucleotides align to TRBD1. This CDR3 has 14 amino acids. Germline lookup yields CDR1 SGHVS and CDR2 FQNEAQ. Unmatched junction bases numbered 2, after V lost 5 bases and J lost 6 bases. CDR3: CASSGDRGLQPQHF. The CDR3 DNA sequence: TGTGCCAGCAGCGGGGACAGGGGGCTTCAGCCCCAGCATTTT.

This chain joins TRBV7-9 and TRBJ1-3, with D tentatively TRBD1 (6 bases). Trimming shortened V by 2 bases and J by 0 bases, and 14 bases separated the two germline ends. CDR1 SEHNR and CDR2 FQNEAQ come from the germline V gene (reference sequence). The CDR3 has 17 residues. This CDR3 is CASSLPHRQDSGNTIYF. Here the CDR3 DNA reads TGTGCCAGCAGCTTACCCCATCGACAGGACTCTGGAAACACCATATATTTT.

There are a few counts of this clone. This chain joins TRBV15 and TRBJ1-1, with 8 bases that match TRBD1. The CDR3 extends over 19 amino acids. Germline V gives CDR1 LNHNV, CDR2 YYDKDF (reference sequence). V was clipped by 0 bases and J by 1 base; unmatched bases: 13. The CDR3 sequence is CATSRDLSQGGYANTEAFF. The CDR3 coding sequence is TGTGCCACCAGCAGAGATCTGTCACAGGGGGGATACGCGAACACTGAAGCTTTCTTT.

In nucleotides, the CDR3 is TGTGCCAGCAGTTATGCTAGCGCTGATTCGAACACCGGGGAGCTGTTTTTT. Protein: CASSYASADSNTGELFF. The chain joins TRBV6-2 or TRBV6-3 to TRBJ2-2; a weak D match, TRBD2 (6 bases). Germline V lookup: CDR1 MNHEY, CDR2 SVGEGT. The CDR3 runs to 17 residues. The V end was cut by 3 bases, the J end by 0 bases, with 14 bases between.

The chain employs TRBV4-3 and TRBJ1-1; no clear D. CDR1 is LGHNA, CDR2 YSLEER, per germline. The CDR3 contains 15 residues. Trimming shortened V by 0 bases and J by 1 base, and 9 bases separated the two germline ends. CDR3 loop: CASSQEYEGNTEAFF. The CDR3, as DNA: TGCGCCAGCAGCCAAGAATACGAGGGGAACACTGAAGCTTTCTTT.

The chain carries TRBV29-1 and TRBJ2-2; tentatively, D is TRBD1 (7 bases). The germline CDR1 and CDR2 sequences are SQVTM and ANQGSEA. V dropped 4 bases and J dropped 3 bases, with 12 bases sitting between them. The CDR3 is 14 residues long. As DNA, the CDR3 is TGCAGCGTTGGGCAGGGGGGATACACCGGGGAGCTGTTTTTT. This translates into CSVGQGGYTGELFF.

In DNA, the CDR3 is TGTGCCAGCAGCGGGACAAGATACGCTGAAGCTTTCTTT. Its protein is CASSGTRYAEAFF. The chain employs TRBV9 and TRBJ1-1; D may be TRBD1 (5 bases). CDR1 is SGDLS and CDR2 is YYNGEE in the germline V gene. The CDR3 has 13 residues. V lost 3 bases, J lost 6 bases, and 12 bases lay in between.